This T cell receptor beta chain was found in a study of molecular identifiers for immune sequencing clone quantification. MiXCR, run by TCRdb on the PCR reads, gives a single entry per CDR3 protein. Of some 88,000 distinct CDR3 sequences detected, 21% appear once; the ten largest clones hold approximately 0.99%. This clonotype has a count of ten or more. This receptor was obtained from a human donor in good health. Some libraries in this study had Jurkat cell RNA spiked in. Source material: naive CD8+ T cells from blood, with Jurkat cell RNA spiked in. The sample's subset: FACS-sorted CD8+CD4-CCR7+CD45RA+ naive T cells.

The CDR3 protein is CASSLNGGTEAFF. As DNA, the CDR3 is TGTGCCAGCAGCTTAAATGGGGGCACTGAAGCTTTCTTT. The chain combines TRBV7-3 with TRBJ1-1, with D possibly being TRBD1 (5 bases). The CDR3 has 13 amino acids. Between the trimmed V and J ends, which lost 1 base and 4 bases, there was a span of 7 bases. The germline CDR1 and CDR2 sequences are SGHTA and FQGTGA.